The 31 T cell receptor beta chains in this list originate from one sample, sequenced in a study of blood T cell repertoires in COVID-19. Some clones are missing from TCRdb's copy, which holds only in-frame ones; the method was immunoSEQ multiplex PCR. Among 150,000 or so clones, 75% to 95% were seen once, and the ten largest hold approximately 0.55%. The sample taken for sequencing was peripheral blood. These receptor sequences come from a middle-aged man with acute or convalescent COVID-19.

The V and J genes are TRBV24-1 and TRBJ2-2, with TRBD2 identical over 14 bases. The CDR3 has 17 amino acids. Germline trimming cut 4 bases from V and 4 bases from J; bases unmatched to any gene: 4. Germline CDR1 KGHDR, CDR2 SFDVKD. This CDR3 reads CATSDLGLAGVTGELFF. In DNA form, the CDR3 reads TGTGCCACCAGTGACCTGGGACTAGCGGGAGTCACCGGGGAGCTGTTTTTT.

This clone was detected a few times. This sequence joins TRBV4-1 and TRBJ1-6; D perhaps matches TRBD1 (5 bases). Per the germline V gene, CDR1 is MGHRA and CDR2 is YSYEKL. V gave up 4 bases and J gave up 9 bases, with 16 bases separating them. This CDR3 contains 15 residues. The CDR3 bases are TGCGCCAGCAGCCCGCTCGGGGGAGGTGGTTCACCCCTCCACTTT. This gives the protein CASSPLGGGGSPLHF.

V and J are TRBV19 and TRBJ2-3; maybe TRBD2 (6 bases). This CDR3 comprises 16 residues. In germline, CDR1 is LNHDA, CDR2 SQIVND (reference sequence). The germline V and J ends were trimmed by 6 bases and 1 base, with 17 bases remaining between them. The CDR3 region is CASRDRDFWGTDTQYF. The CDR3 nucleotides are TGTGCCAGTAGGGACCGGGACTTTTGGGGCACAGATACGCAGTATTTT.

The rearrangement joins TRBV18 to TRBJ1-2, with D possibly matching TRBD1 (5 bases). The CDR3 sequence is 15 residues long. V lost 3 bases and J lost 4, with 15 bases in between. Germline-derived CDR1 and CDR2 are KGHSH and LQKENI. CDR3 sequence reads: CASSPLPGELYGYTF. The CDR3 DNA is TGTGCCAGCTCACCCCTTCCGGGGGAACTCTATGGCTACACCTTC.

This rearrangement joins TRBV7-9 to TRBJ2-3; 7 nucleotides line up with TRBD2. This CDR3 has 13 residues. Germline V gives CDR1 SEHNR, CDR2 FQNEAQ (reference sequence). V lost 3 bases to trimming and J lost 6 bases; unmatched junction nucleotides: 3. Here the CDR3 reads CASSLSGRDTQYF. DNA for the CDR3: TGTGCCAGCAGCTTGTCCGGGAGGGATACGCAGTATTTT. The whole variable domain, filled in from reference TRBV7-9 and TRBJ2-3, reads DTGVSQNPRHKITKRGQNVTFRCDPISEHNRLYWYRQTLGQGPEFLTYFQNEAQLEKSRLLSDRFSAERPKGSFSTLEIQRTEQGDSAMYLCASSLSGRDTQYFGPGTRLTVL.

The chain links TRBV2 to TRBJ2-5, with 12 bases lining up with TRBD2. CDR1 is SNHLY and CDR2 is FYNNEI in the germline V gene. The CDR3 consists of 15 residues. The trim removed 5 bases at V and 2 bases at J, leaving 3 bases unmatched. CDR3 nucleotides: TGTGCCAGCAGTAAGACTAGCGGGGGACAAGAGACCCAGTACTTC. Translated, it gives CASSKTSGGQETQYF.

The rearrangement joins TRBV29-1 to TRBJ1-1, with a possible D match to TRBD1 (6 bases). Germline CDR1 and CDR2: SQVTM and ANQGSEA. V was clipped by 8 bases and J by 1 base, with 17 bases between them. The CDR3 spans 14 residues. DNA for the CDR3: TGCAGCTTCCGCCTTGACAGGAAGAACACTGAAGCTTTCTTT. It translates to CSFRLDRKNTEAFF.

The gene calls are TRBV20-1 and TRBJ1-1; possible D gene TRBD1, 6 bases. Germline CDR1 reads DFQATT; CDR2 reads SNEGSKA (reference sequence). V was trimmed by 7 bases and J by 7 bases, leaving 13 bases between them. The CDR3 length is 11 residues. This chain's CDR3 is CSVGTGYEAFF. Written as DNA, the CDR3 is TGCAGTGTCGGAACAGGGTATGAAGCTTTCTTT.

The rearrangement links TRBV10-2 to TRBJ2-7; the match to TRBD2 covers 13 bases. The V segment lost 0 bases and the J segment 3 bases; nucleotides outside the gene matches: 11. Germline V gene data show CDR1 as WSHSY and CDR2 as SAAADI. The CDR3 contains 19 residues. CDR3 DNA: TGCGCCAGCAGTGAGTCGCGAGGGACTAGCGGGACTTTCGGCTACGAGCAGTACTTC. This sequence encodes CASSESRGTSGTFGYEQYF.

V is TRBV9 and J is TRBJ1-1, with no clear D. CDR3 length: 15 amino acids. Germline values: CDR1 SGDLS, CDR2 YYNGEE. V was pared by 4 bases and J by 6 bases, with 19 bases between. The CDR3 region has the DNA TGTGCCAGCAGCCCTGGACCGATTGTTAGCGCTGAAGCTTTCTTT. Its translation is CASSPGPIVSAEAFF.

The J gene is TRBJ1-1, the V gene TRBV27, with D uncertain. Trimming shortened V by 3 bases and J by 1 base, and 6 bases separated the two germline ends. This CDR3 is built from 13 residues. Germline V CDR1 and CDR2: MNHEY, SMNVEV (reference sequence). The DNA of the CDR3 is TGTGCCAGCAGTTTGAGGGAGAACACTGAAGCTTTCTTT. Protein product: CASSLRENTEAFF.

V gene TRBV28 combines with J gene TRBJ2-5; D not certain. Germline V gene data show CDR1 as MDHEN and CDR2 as SYDVKM. This CDR3 region has 16 residues. The V end lost 5 bases, the J end lost 4 bases, and 20 bases lay between the germline ends. CDR3 protein: CASSDLGRSRPETQYF. CDR3 in DNA: TGTGCCAGCAGTGATTTGGGCAGGTCACGGCCAGAGACCCAGTACTTC.

This chain joins TRBV9 and TRBJ2-1; tentatively, D is TRBD1 (7 bases). The length of the CDR3 is 14 residues. Looked up from germline, CDR1 is SGDLS and CDR2 is YYNGEE. Trimming removed 0 bases at V and 7 bases at J, with 11 bases between. CDR3 amino acids: CASSVVGGQNEQFF. The CDR3 DNA is TGTGCCAGCAGCGTAGTCGGGGGACAGAATGAGCAGTTCTTC.

The chain employs TRBV30 and TRBJ2-1; TRBD2 might be the D (6 bases). Per germline, CDR1 GTSNPN and CDR2 SVGIG (reference sequence). Deletions cut 4 bases from V and 4 bases from J, with 14 bases between. CDR3 length: 14 residues. CDR3 residues: CAWIPLASYNEQFF. Written as DNA, the CDR3 is TGTGCCTGGATTCCGCTAGCGAGTTACAATGAGCAGTTCTTC. The full variable domain, in which reference TRBV30 and TRBJ2-1 provide the parts outside the CDR3, is SQTIHQWPATLVQPVGSPLSLECTVEGTSNPNLYWYRQAAGRGLQLLFYSVGIGQISSEVPQNLSASRPQDRQFILSSKKLLLSDSGFYLCAWIPLASYNEQFFGPGTRLTVL.

This chain uses TRBV7-8 with TRBJ2-3; tentatively, D is TRBD2 (5 bases). This CDR3 has 15 residues. CDR1 and CDR2 from the germline V gene are SGHVS and FQNEAQ. Trimming shortened V by 1 base and J by 1 base, and 9 bases separated the two germline ends. CDR3 amino acids: CASSLGWGGTDTQYF. CDR3 sequence (DNA): TGTGCCAGCAGCTTAGGCTGGGGAGGCACAGATACGCAGTATTTT.

The chain couples TRBV4-1 to TRBJ2-7, with D unclear. Germline V gives CDR1 MGHRA, CDR2 YSYEKL. The CDR3 consists of 13 residues. The V end was cut by 2 bases, the J end by 4 bases, with 9 bases between. The CDR3 DNA sequence: TGCGCCAGCAGCCAATCTGTCGGGTACGAGCAGTACTTC. As protein: CASSQSVGYEQYF.

The chain couples TRBV6-5 to TRBJ2-1; 8 bases agree with TRBD1. V lost 5 bases and J lost 9; bases outside the gene matches: 3. From germline, CDR1 is MNHEY and CDR2 SVGAGI. This CDR3 is built from 12 residues. The CDR3 nucleotides are TGTGCCAGCAGTCGACAGGGGATTGAGCAGTTCTTC. Translation: CASSRQGIEQFF.

V is TRBV11-3 and J is TRBJ1-5; no firm D call. CDR3 size: 18 residues. CDR1 and CDR2 from the germline V gene are SGHNT and YENEEA. The germline V and J ends were trimmed by 0 bases and 3 bases, with 18 bases remaining between them. DNA for the CDR3: TGTGCCAGCAGCTTAGATAGTCGGGCGGGAGGGTCCAATCAGCCCCAGCATTTT. It specifies CASSLDSRAGGSNQPQHF.

This clone occurred once. The chain links TRBV5-1 to TRBJ2-7; 10 nucleotides match TRBD2. V shed 0 bases, J shed 3 bases, and the junction held 12 bases outside the gene matches. CDR1 and CDR2 from the germline V gene are SGHRS and YFSETQ. The CDR3 spans 18 residues. The CDR3 region is CASSLAPVELAGVYEQYF. DNA for the CDR3: TGCGCCAGCAGCTTGGCCCCAGTCGAGCTAGCGGGAGTCTACGAGCAGTACTTC.

The chain employs TRBV6-5 and TRBJ1-2; D remains unclear. Trimming stripped 4 bases from V and 2 bases from J, with 8 bases between. Germline V gene sequence: CDR1 MNHEY, CDR2 SVGAGI. The CDR3 has 13 residues. As DNA, the CDR3 is TGTGCCAGCAGTTTTTCCCAAAACTATGGCTACACCTTC. Translating gives CASSFSQNYGYTF.

The V and J genes are TRBV15 and TRBJ2-1, with 7 bases aligning to TRBD2. The CDR3 runs to 16 residues. Trimming cost V 0 bases and J 7 bases; bases outside gene matches: 9. The germline gives CDR1 LNHNV, CDR2 YYDKDF (reference sequence). CDR3 amino acids: CATSRDGIAGYNEQFF. The DNA of the CDR3 is TGTGCCACCAGCAGAGATGGCATAGCGGGCTATAATGAGCAGTTCTTC.

This chain uses TRBV28 with TRBJ2-7; possible D gene TRBD1, 5 bases. V gave up 6 bases and J gave up 3 bases, with 12 bases separating them. This CDR3 has 13 amino acids. Per germline, CDR1 MDHEN and CDR2 SYDVKM. Here the CDR3 reads CASSPRGNYEQYV. For the CDR3, the DNA is TGTGCCAGCAGCCCAAGGGGCAACTACGAGCAGTACGTC.

The chain recombines TRBV20-1 with TRBJ2-7; no firm D call. CDR3 length equals 11 residues. The germline CDR1 and CDR2 sequences are DFQATT and SNEGSKA (reference sequence). Deletions cut 2 bases from V and 6 bases from J, with 8 bases between. In DNA form, the CDR3 reads TGCAGTGCTAGATCCCCCCGCGAGCAGTACTTC. Translated, it gives CSARSPREQYF.

Only a few counts were recorded for this clone. J is TRBJ1-3 and V is TRBV6-2 or TRBV6-3, with D perhaps matching TRBD1 (6 bases). The CDR3 has 17 residues. Trimming shortened V by 6 bases and J by 0 bases, and 18 bases separated the two germline ends. The germline CDR1 and CDR2 sequences are MNHEY and SVGEGT. The CDR3 DNA follows: TGTGCCAGCAGCCCCGAGGGACACAGGAGCTCTGGAAACACCATATATTTT. Amino acid sequence: CASSPEGHRSSGNTIYF.

The chain combines TRBV20-1 with TRBJ2-1; 10 nucleotides match TRBD2. After removal of 3 bases from V and 0 bases from J, the junction contained 14 bases not matched to a gene. This CDR3 comprises 19 residues. Germline V CDR1 and CDR2: DFQATT, SNEGSKA (reference sequence). CDR3 DNA sequence: TGCAGTGCTAGTTCCCCCCTCGTTCCTAGCGGGAGCTCCTACAATGAGCAGTTCTTC. This sequence encodes CSASSPLVPSGSSYNEQFF.

V gene TRBV5-1 combines with J gene TRBJ1-2; D not certain. This CDR3 is built from 16 residues. Germline V lookup: CDR1 SGHRS, CDR2 YFSETQ. V was clipped by 1 base and J by 1 base, with 14 bases between them. The DNA for the CDR3 is TGCGCCAGCAGCTTGTGGATAGCCGACCTTAACTATGGCTACACCTTC. Protein: CASSLWIADLNYGYTF.

The genes are TRBV5-1 and TRBJ2-7; TRBD1 agrees at 7 bases. The CDR3 totals 15 residues. The germline gives CDR1 SGHRS, CDR2 YFSETQ. J gave up 2 bases and V 4 bases, and 9 bases lay outside the gene matches. CDR3 coding DNA: TGCGCCAGCAGCCCAACAGGGGATTCCACCTACGAGCAGTACTTC. As protein: CASSPTGDSTYEQYF. Based on the CDR3 plus reference TRBV5-1 and TRBJ2-7, the full variable domain is KAGVTQTPRYLIKTRGQQVTLSCSPISGHRSVSWYQQTPGQGLQFLFEYFSETQRNKGNFPGRFSGRQFSNSRSEMNVSTLELGDSALYLCASSPTGDSTYEQYFGPGTRLTVT.

This clone was detected only a few times. CDR3 in amino acids: CASSHILAGGPVHYEQYF. CDR3 in DNA: TGTGCCAGCAGTCACATACTAGCGGGAGGGCCCGTCCATTACGAGCAGTACTTC. The chain employs TRBV27 and TRBJ2-7, with TRBD2 matching over 13 bases. Germline loops: CDR1 MNHEY, CDR2 SMNVEV (reference sequence). CDR3 size: 18 residues. V dropped 5 bases and J dropped 4; count of bases not matched to a gene: 14.

The chain carries TRBV6-2 or TRBV6-3 and TRBJ2-1; D is perhaps TRBD1 (5 bases). Deletions cut 0 bases from V and 1 base from J, with 10 bases between. The germline gives CDR1 MNHEY, CDR2 SVGEGT. CDR3 length: 16 amino acids. The CDR3 loop is CASSYSKTESYNEQFF. For the CDR3, the DNA is TGTGCCAGCAGTTACTCGAAGACAGAGTCCTACAATGAGCAGTTCTTC.

Only a few counts were recorded for this clone. The CDR3 sequence: CASSRGQGAPRTEAFF. CDR3 coding DNA: TGTGCCAGCAGCCGGGGACAGGGGGCGCCGAGGACTGAAGCTTTCTTT. The chain combines TRBV27 with TRBJ1-1; 12 bases agree with TRBD1. This CDR3 has 16 amino acids. Germline loops: CDR1 MNHEY, CDR2 SMNVEV (reference sequence). The junction had 10 bases not matched to a gene; V was cut back by 6 bases and J by 5 bases.

The rearrangement links TRBV5-5 to TRBJ1-4, with D perhaps matching TRBD1 (5 bases). The CDR3 contains 14 residues. Trimming removed 1 base at V and 3 bases at J, with 7 bases between. Germline CDR1 and CDR2: SGHKS and YYEKEE (reference sequence). Here the CDR3 DNA reads TGTGCCAGCAGCTTGTCGGGGGCTAATGAAAAACTGTTTTTT. Residues: CASSLSGANEKLFF.